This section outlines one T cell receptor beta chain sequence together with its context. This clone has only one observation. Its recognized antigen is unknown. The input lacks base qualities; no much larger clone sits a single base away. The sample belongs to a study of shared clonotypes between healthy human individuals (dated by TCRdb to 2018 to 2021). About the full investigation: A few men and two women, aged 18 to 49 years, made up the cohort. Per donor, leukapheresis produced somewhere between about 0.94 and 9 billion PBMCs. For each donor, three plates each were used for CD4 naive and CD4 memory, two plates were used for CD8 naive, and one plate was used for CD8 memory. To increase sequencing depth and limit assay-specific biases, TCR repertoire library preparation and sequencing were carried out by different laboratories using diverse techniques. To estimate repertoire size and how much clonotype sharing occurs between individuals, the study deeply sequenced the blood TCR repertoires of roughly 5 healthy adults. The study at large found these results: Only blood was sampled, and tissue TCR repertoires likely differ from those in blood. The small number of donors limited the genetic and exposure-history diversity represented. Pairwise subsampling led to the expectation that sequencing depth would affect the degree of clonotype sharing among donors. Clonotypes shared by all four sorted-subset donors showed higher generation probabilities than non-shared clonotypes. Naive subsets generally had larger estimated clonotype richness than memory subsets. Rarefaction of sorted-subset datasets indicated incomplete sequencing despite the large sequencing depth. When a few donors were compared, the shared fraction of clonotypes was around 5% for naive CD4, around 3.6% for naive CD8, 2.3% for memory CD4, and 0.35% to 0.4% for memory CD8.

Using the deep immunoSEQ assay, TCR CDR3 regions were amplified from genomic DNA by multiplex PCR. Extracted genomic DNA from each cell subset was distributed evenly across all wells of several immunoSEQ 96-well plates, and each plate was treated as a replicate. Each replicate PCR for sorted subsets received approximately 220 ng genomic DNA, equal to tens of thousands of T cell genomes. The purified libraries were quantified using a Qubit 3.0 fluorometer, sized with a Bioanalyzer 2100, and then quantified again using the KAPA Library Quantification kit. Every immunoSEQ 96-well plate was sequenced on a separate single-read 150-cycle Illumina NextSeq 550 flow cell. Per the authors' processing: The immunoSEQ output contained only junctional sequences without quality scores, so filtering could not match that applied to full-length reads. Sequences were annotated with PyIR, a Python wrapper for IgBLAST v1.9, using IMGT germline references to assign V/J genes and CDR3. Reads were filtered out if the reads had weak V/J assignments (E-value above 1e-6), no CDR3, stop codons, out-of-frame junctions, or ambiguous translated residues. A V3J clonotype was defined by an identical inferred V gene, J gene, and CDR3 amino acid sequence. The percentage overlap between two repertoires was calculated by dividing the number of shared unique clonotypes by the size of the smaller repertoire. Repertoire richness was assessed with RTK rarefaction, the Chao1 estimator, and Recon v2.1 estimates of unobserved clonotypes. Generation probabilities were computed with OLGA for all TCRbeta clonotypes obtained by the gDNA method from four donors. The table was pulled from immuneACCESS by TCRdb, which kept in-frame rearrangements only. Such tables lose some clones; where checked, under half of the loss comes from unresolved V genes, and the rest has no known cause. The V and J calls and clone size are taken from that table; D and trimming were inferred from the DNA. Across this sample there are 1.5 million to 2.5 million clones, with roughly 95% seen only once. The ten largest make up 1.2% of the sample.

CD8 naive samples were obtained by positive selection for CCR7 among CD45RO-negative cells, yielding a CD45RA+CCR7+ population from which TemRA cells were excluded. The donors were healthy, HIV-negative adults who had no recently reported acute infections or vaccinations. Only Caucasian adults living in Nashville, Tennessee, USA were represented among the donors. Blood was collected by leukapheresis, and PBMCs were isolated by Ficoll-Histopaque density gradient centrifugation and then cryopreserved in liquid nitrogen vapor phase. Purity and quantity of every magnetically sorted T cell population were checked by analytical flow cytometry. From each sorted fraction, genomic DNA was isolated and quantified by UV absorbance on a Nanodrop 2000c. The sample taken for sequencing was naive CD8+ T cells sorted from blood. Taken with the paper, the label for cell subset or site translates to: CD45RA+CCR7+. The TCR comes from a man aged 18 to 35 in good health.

Read as DNA, the sequence is TGTGCCTGGAGGTCCTACGACCCCAAGTACTTC. It specifies CAWRSYDPKYF. This chain is built from TRBV30 and TRBJ2-5, with the D gene too uncertain to name. CDR1 and CDR2, per the germline V gene (reference sequence), are GTSNPN and SVGIG. V is pared back by 3 bases and J by 12 bases, with 14 bases lying between the germline termini. The CDR3 contains 11 residues, cysteine and phenylalanine counted. The entry retains the CDR3 DNA only, 33 bases that are in frame from base 1.